This T cell receptor (beta chain) was identified in a study of blood T cell repertoires in COVID-19. This CDR3 has 15 amino acids. The V and J ends lost 4 bases and 8 bases, in that order; junction bases with no gene match: 10. Germline CDR1 reads SGDLS; CDR2 reads YYNGEE. The protocol was immunoSEQ multiplex PCR, while the TCRdb copy is restricted to in-frame clones and leaves out a portion. The top ten clones hold more than 5% of a sample with tens of thousands of clones, around 79% of them seen once. V usage is TRBV9 and J usage is TRBJ2-3, with TRBD1 matching 10 bases. The sample comprised peripheral blood. The receptor's source is a man between 45 and 60 years old with active or convalescent COVID-19. The CDR3 DNA is TGTGCCAGCAGCCCAGGGGACAGGGGCTATGCTACGCAGTATTTT. This sequence encodes CASSPGDRGYATQYF.